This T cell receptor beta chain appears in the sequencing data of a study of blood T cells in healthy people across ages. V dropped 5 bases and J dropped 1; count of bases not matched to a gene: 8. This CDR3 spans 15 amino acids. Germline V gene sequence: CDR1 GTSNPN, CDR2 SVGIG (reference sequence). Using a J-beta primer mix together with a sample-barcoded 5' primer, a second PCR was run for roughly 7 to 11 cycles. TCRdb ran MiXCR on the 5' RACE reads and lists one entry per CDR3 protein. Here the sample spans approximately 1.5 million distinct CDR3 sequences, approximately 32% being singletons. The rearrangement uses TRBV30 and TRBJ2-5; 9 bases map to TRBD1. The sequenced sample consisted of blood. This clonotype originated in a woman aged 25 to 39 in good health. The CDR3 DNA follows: TGTGCCTGGGGTCCGGGACAGGGATTCCAAGAGACCCAGTACTTC. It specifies CAWGPGQGFQETQYF.